The 10 T cell receptor beta chains below come from one sample, sequenced in a study of cytomegalovirus exposure and HLA in healthy donors. PCR primers comprised 60 Vbeta and 13 Jbeta primers. Profiled with immunoSEQ multiplex PCR; TCRdb holds only in-frame clones, not every one. The table shows around 190,000 clones, with almost 85% occurring only once. What was sequenced was PBMCs. These receptors were taken from a woman between 45 and 65 years old in good health and CMV-seronegative.

The chain has TRBV7-2 and TRBJ1-5, with 7 bases aligning to TRBD1. The CDR3 loop spans 17 amino acids. Germline CDR1 reads SGHTA; CDR2 reads FQGNSA. Trimming at V came to 4 bases and at J to 7 bases, leaving 16 bases not matched to a gene. The CDR3 spells CASSSPPYRGAGQPQHF. CDR3 DNA: TGTGCCAGCAGCTCCCCGCCCTACAGGGGCGCGGGGCAGCCCCAGCATTTT.

This clone was seen a few times. V is TRBV5-1 and J is TRBJ2-6; no definite D call. The germline V gene encodes CDR1 SGHRS and CDR2 YFSETQ. Trimming took off 0 bases at V and 3 bases at J, with 4 bases between the two ends. This CDR3 has 14 amino acids. This CDR3 is CASSLARGANVLTF. Written as DNA, the CDR3 is TGCGCCAGCAGCTTGGCCCGTGGGGCCAACGTCCTGACTTTC.

The rearrangement uses TRBV9 and TRBJ1-1, with 10 bases matching TRBD1. CDR3 length equals 15 residues. J was trimmed by 4 bases and V by 1 base; bases with no gene match: 4. Germline CDR1 is SGDLS and CDR2 is YYNGEE. The CDR3 sequence: CASSVRQGAGTEAFF. The CDR3 coding sequence is TGTGCCAGCAGCGTACGACAGGGGGCTGGCACTGAAGCTTTCTTT.

This chain connects TRBV9 to TRBJ2-2; D perhaps matches TRBD1 (6 bases). Germline values: CDR1 SGDLS, CDR2 YYNGEE. V was pared by 8 bases and J by 0 bases, with 8 bases between. This CDR3 is 13 amino acids long. This chain's CDR3 is CASQGPNTGELFF. DNA of the CDR3: TGTGCCAGTCAGGGGCCGAACACCGGGGAGCTGTTTTTT.

Only one count was recorded for this clone. The chain employs TRBV4-1 and TRBJ1-2, with a weak D call TRBD1 (5 bases). The germline V gene has CDR1 MGHRA and CDR2 YSYEKL. The germline V and J ends were trimmed by 1 base and 5 bases, with 14 bases remaining between them. This CDR3 is built from 15 residues. The CDR3, as DNA: TGCGCCAGCAGCCAAGCGTCGGTGGGGACTTATGGCTACACCTTC. This codes for CASSQASVGTYGYTF.

The chain combines TRBV18 with TRBJ2-6, with D perhaps matching TRBD1 (6 bases). Trimming left V 0 bases short and J 0 bases short, with 6 bases between. Germline V lookup: CDR1 KGHSH, CDR2 LQKENI. The CDR3 totals 16 residues. As DNA, the CDR3 is TGTGCCAGCTCACCACCCAGGGGCTCTGGGGCCAACGTCCTGACTTTC. Its translation is CASSPPRGSGANVLTF.

CDR3 amino acids: CASSDSPGGYTF. The CDR3 DNA reads TGTGCCAGCAGTGATTCCCCGGGGGGCTACACCTTC. The chain recombines TRBV6-1 with TRBJ1-2; D is uncertain. Germline V gene sequence: CDR1 MNHNS, CDR2 SASEGT. The CDR3 loop spans 12 amino acids. The V end was cut by 3 bases, the J end by 8 bases, with 10 bases between.

The chain uses TRBV7-9 and TRBJ1-4, with TRBD1 identical over 9 bases. From germline, CDR1 is SEHNR and CDR2 FQNEAQ (reference sequence). V gave up 1 base and J gave up 8 bases; unmatched junction bases: 11. The CDR3 sequence is 17 residues long. The CDR3 sequence is CASSLGGQGRFWEKLFF. CDR3 coding DNA: TGTGCCAGCAGCTTAGGAGGACAGGGGCGATTTTGGGAAAAACTGTTTTTT.

V usage is TRBV18 and J usage is TRBJ1-1; D is unclear. CDR1 is KGHSH and CDR2 is LQKENI in the germline V gene. With 2 bases removed from V and 7 bases from J, the gap between germline ends came to 5 bases. CDR3 size: 11 residues. In nucleotides, the CDR3 is TGTGCCAGCTCACCAGGCCGTGAAGCTTTCTTT. This gives the protein CASSPGREAFF.

This chain links TRBV9 with TRBJ2-2; D is ambiguous. V lost 6 bases, J lost 0 bases, and 9 bases lay in between. The CDR3 sequence is 14 residues long. Germline values: CDR1 SGDLS, CDR2 YYNGEE. The CDR3 bases are TGTGCCAGCAATTTGACACCGAACACCGGGGAGCTGTTTTTT. Its translation: CASNLTPNTGELFF.